The clone carrying this TCR beta chain has ten or more counts. TCRdb recomputed calls from the 5' RACE reads with MiXCR, one row per CDR3 protein. The sample holds around 180,000 distinct CDR3 sequences, 6.2% seen once. This sample is part of a study of T cells after yellow fever vaccination. Germline CDR1 is SQVTM and CDR2 is ANQGSEA. This CDR3 has 13 residues. V was clipped by 5 bases and J by 1 base, with 11 bases between them. The input for sequencing was CD4+ T cells sorted from PBMCs, taken on the day of the first yellow fever vaccination. The sequence derives from a man between 18 and 35 years old who received the YFV17D yellow fever vaccine. The V and J genes are TRBV29-1 and TRBJ1-1; tentative D call: TRBD1 (5 bases). CDR3 amino acids: CSVQGTRNTEAFF. The CDR3 nucleotides are TGCAGCGTTCAGGGAACAAGGAACACTGAAGCTTTCTTT.